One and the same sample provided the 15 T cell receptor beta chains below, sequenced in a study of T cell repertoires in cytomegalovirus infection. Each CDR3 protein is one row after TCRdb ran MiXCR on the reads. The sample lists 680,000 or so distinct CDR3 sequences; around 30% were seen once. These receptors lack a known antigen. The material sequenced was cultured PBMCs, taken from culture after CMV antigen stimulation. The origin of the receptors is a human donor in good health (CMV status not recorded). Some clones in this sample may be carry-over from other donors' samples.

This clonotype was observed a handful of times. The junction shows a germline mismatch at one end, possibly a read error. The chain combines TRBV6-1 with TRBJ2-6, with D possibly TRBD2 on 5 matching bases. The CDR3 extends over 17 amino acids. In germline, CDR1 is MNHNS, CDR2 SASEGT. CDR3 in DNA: TGTGCCAGCAGTCAAGCGAGGGTAGGGTCTGGGGCCAACGTCCTGACTTTC. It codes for CASSQARVGSGANVLTF.

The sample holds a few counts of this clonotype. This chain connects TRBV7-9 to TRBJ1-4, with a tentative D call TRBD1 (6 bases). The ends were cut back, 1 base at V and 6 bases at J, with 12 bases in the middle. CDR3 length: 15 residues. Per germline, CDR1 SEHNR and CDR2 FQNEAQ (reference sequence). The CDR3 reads CASSLGGPRHEKLFF. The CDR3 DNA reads TGTGCCAGCAGCTTAGGGGGGCCAAGGCATGAAAAACTGTTTTTT. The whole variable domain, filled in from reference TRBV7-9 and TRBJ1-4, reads DTGVSQNPRHKITKRGQNVTFRCDPISEHNRLYWYRQTLGQGPEFLTYFQNEAQLEKSRLLSDRFSAERPKGSFSTLEIQRTEQGDSAMYLCASSLGGPRHEKLFFGSGTQLSVL.

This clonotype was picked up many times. CDR3 DNA: TGTGCCAGCAGCTTACAGGCGGAGAGCACTGAAGCTTTCTTT. Encoded protein: CASSLQAESTEAFF. V and J are TRBV7-2 and TRBJ1-1; D not certain. Germline loops: CDR1 SGHTA, CDR2 FQGNSA. V was pared by 2 bases and J by 4 bases, with 11 bases between. CDR3 length equals 14 residues.

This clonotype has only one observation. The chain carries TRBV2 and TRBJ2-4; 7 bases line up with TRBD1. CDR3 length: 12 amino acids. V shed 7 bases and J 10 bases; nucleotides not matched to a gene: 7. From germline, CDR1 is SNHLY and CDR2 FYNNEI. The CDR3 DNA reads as TGTGCCAGCAACCGACAGGGATGGATTCAGTACTTC. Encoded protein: CASNRQGWIQYF.

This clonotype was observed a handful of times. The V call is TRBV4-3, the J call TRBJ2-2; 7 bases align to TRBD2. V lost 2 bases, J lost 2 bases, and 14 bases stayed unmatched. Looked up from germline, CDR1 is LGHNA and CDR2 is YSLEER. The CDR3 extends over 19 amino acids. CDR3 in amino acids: CASSQITSARSSNTGELFF. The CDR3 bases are TGCGCCAGCAGCCAAATTACTAGCGCGAGATCCAGTAACACCGGGGAGCTGTTTTTT.

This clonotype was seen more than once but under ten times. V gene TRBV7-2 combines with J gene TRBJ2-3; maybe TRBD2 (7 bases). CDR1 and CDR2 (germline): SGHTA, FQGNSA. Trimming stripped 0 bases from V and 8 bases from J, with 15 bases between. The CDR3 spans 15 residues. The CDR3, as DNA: TGTGCCAGCAGCTTAGCAGGGGGGGGGCCACGTACGCAGTATTTT. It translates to CASSLAGGGPRTQYF.

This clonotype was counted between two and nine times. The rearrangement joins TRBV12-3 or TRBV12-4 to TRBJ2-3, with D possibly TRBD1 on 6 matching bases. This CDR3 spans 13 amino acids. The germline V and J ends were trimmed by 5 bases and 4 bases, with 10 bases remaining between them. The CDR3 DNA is TGTGCCAGCAGTGAACAGGGTGCAGATACGCAGTATTTT. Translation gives CASSEQGADTQYF.

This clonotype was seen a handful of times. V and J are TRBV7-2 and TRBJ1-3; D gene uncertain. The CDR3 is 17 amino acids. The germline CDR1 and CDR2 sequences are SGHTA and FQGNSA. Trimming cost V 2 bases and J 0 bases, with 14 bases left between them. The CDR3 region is CASSLRLGLYSGNTIYF. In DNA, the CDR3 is TGTGCCAGCAGCTTAAGGTTGGGTCTTTACTCTGGAAACACCATATATTTT.

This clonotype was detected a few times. The CDR3 coding sequence is TGTGCCAGCAGCTTATCGCGGGGGGGCAACAATGAGCAGTTCTTC. Translating gives CASSLSRGGNNEQFF. The chain recombines TRBV7-2 with TRBJ2-1; TRBD2 agrees at 9 bases. V shed 2 bases and J 5 bases; nucleotides not matched to a gene: 4. CDR1 is SGHTA and CDR2 is FQGNSA in the germline V gene. This CDR3 is 15 amino acids long.

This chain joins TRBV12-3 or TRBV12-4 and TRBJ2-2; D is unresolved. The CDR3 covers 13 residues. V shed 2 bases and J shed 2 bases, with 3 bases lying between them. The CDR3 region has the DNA TGTGCCAGCAGTTTACAAAACACCGGGGAGCTGTTTTTT. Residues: CASSLQNTGELFF.

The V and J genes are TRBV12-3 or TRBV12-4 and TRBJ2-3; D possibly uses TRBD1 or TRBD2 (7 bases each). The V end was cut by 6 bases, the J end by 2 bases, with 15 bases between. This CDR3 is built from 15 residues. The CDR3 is CASSPTGDYTDTQYF. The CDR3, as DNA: TGTGCCAGCAGCCCTACAGGGGACTACACAGATACGCAGTATTTT.

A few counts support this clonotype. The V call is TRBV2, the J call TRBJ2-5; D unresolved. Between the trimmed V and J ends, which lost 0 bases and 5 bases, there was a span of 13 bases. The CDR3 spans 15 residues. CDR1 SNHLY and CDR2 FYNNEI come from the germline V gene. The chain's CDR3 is CASSEARGVPETQYF. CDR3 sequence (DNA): TGTGCCAGCAGTGAAGCGCGTGGGGTCCCCGAGACCCAGTACTTC.

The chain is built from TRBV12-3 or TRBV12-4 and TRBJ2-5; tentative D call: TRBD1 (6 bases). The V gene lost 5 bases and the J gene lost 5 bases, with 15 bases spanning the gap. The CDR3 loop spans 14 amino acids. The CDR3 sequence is CASSLRDTRETQYF. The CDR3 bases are TGTGCCAGCAGTCTCCGGGACACTAGGGAGACCCAGTACTTC.

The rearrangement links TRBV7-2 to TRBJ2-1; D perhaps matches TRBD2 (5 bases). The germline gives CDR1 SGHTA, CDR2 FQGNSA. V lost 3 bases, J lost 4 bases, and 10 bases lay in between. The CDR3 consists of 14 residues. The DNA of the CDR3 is TGTGCCAGCAGCTTGACGACTACTTACAATGAGCAGTTCTTC. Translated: CASSLTTTYNEQFF.

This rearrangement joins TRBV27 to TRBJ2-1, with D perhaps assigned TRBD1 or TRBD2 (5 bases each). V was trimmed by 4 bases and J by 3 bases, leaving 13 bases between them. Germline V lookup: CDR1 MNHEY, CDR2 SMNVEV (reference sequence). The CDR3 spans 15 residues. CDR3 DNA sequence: TGTGCCAGCAGTTCCGGGACCAAAAGCTACAATGAGCAGTTCTTC. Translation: CASSSGTKSYNEQFF.